This entry lists 27 T cell receptor beta chains sequenced from one sample in a study of shared clonotypes between healthy human individuals. TCRdb's copy holds only in-frame clones and misses some; the assay was immunoSEQ multiplex PCR. The data contain 640,000 or so clones, about three quarters of them singletons. Sequenced sample: memory CD4+ T cells sorted from blood. Specified subset: CD45RA-negative fraction. The receptors come from a woman aged 25 to 39 in good health.

The chain is built from TRBV7-3 and TRBJ2-1, with D unclear. From germline, CDR1 is SGHTA and CDR2 FQGTGA. V was trimmed by 6 bases and J by 5 bases, leaving 14 bases between them. CDR3 length: 14 amino acids. The CDR3 DNA reads TGTGCCAGCAGTCTAACACGAACAAACAATGAGCAGTTCTTC. It is translated as CASSLTRTNNEQFF.

The chain has TRBV19 and TRBJ1-1; D ambiguous. This CDR3 has 14 amino acids. V was pared by 5 bases and J by 1 base, with 11 bases between. Germline loops: CDR1 LNHDA, CDR2 SQIVND (reference sequence). Here the CDR3 reads CASSYQTANTEAFF. CDR3 nucleotides: TGTGCCAGTAGTTACCAGACGGCGAACACTGAAGCTTTCTTT. Drawing the rest from reference TRBV19 and TRBJ1-1, the complete variable domain is DGGITQSPKYLFRKEGQNVTLSCEQNLNHDAMYWYRQDPGQGLRLIYYSQIVNDFQKGDIAEGYSVSREKKESFPLTVTSAQKNPTAFYLCASSYQTANTEAFFGQGTRLTVV.

The chain recombines TRBV30 with TRBJ2-5; TRBD2 aligns across 7 bases. This CDR3 is 13 amino acids long. V lost 8 bases, J lost 0 bases, and 6 bases stayed unmatched. The germline CDR1 and CDR2 sequences are GTSNPN and SVGIG (reference sequence). CDR3 DNA: TGTGCCGCAAAAGCGGGGTACCAAGAGACCCAGTACTTC. It specifies CAAKAGYQETQYF.

This clone was counted a few times. The gene calls are TRBV4-2 and TRBJ1-1; TRBD1 aligns across 7 bases. The CDR3 is made up of 15 amino acids. V was clipped by 0 bases and J by 0 bases; unmatched bases: 1. CDR1 LGHNA and CDR2 YNFKEQ come from the germline V gene. The CDR3 DNA is TGTGCCAGCAGCCAAGAGGGACAGATGAACACTGAAGCTTTCTTT. This sequence encodes CASSQEGQMNTEAFF.

This chain uses TRBV30 with TRBJ2-7; D unclear. V gave up 2 bases and J gave up 0 bases, with 17 bases separating them. The CDR3 consists of 16 residues. Germline values: CDR1 GTSNPN, CDR2 SVGIG (reference sequence). The CDR3 sequence is CAWSLPLYRISYEQYF. The CDR3 region has the DNA TGTGCCTGGAGTCTTCCTCTTTATCGGATCTCCTACGAGCAGTACTTC.

On this clone: Within the sample, other DNA sequences also encode this same CDR3. The V gene is TRBV11-1, the J gene TRBJ2-7, with D perhaps matching TRBD2 (5 bases). The CDR3 is 14 amino acids. V was pared by 5 bases and J by 1 base, with 12 bases between. From germline, CDR1 is SGHAT and CDR2 FQDESV (reference sequence). The CDR3 is CASSRQRDSYEQYF. The CDR3 coding sequence is TGTGCCAGCAGCCGTCAGAGGGATTCCTACGAGCAGTACTTC.

The chain is built from TRBV18 and TRBJ2-1, with 11 bases lining up with TRBD1. Germline CDR1 and CDR2: KGHSH and LQKENI. After removal of 2 bases from V and 7 bases from J, the junction contained 4 bases not matched to a gene. This CDR3 comprises 15 residues. The CDR3 region has the DNA TGTGCCAGCTCACCAGGGACAGGGGGACGTAATGAGCAGTTCTTC. Its protein is CASSPGTGGRNEQFF.

V is TRBV4-1 and J is TRBJ1-2, with TRBD1 matching over 11 bases. V shed 0 bases and J 4 bases; nucleotides not matched to a gene: 10. This CDR3 region has 18 residues. CDR1 is MGHRA and CDR2 is YSYEKL in the germline V gene. The CDR3 region is CASSQDLGQGAELYGYTF. CDR3 DNA: TGCGCCAGCAGCCAAGATCTAGGACAGGGGGCGGAGCTCTATGGCTACACCTTC.

This clone was observed once. The gene calls are TRBV27 and TRBJ2-7, with D possibly matching TRBD2 (5 bases). Germline V gene data show CDR1 as MNHEY and CDR2 as SMNVEV (reference sequence). The ends were cut back, 6 bases at V and 0 bases at J, with 9 bases in the middle. CDR3 length: 13 residues. The DNA for the CDR3 is TGTGCCAGCAGCCCGGACTTCTCCTACGAGCAGTACTTC. It specifies CASSPDFSYEQYF.

The chain joins TRBV2 to TRBJ2-5; D might be TRBD1 (6 bases). CDR1 SNHLY and CDR2 FYNNEI come from the germline V gene. The V end was cut by 9 bases, the J end by 3 bases, with 20 bases between. This CDR3 comprises 15 residues. CDR3 sequence (DNA): TGTGCCAGTAAAGGACAGCCGACCTCAAAAGAGACCCAGTACTTC. This gives the protein CASKGQPTSKETQYF.

The chain joins TRBV5-1 to TRBJ2-1; 12 bases agree with TRBD2. CDR3 length: 15 residues. V gave up 8 bases and J gave up 2 bases; unmatched junction bases: 5. CDR1 and CDR2 from the germline V gene are SGHRS and YFSETQ. CDR3 residues: CASSPSGRAYNEQFF. For the CDR3, the DNA is TGCGCCAGTTCCCCTAGCGGGAGGGCCTACAATGAGCAGTTCTTC.

CDR3 region: CAISDRGERDNEQFF. The CDR3 DNA sequence: TGTGCCATCAGCGACAGGGGGGAGAGGGACAATGAGCAGTTCTTC. The chain is built from TRBV10-3 and TRBJ2-1; TRBD1 matches at 9 bases. The junction had 8 bases not matched to a gene; V was cut back by 6 bases and J by 5 bases. CDR3 size: 15 residues. Germline V CDR1 and CDR2: ENHRY, SYGVKD.

The rearrangement uses TRBV28 and TRBJ2-3; D is perhaps TRBD1 (5 bases). The CDR3 runs 15 residues. The V end lost 1 base, the J end lost 0 bases, and 8 bases lay between the germline ends. Germline values: CDR1 MDHEN, CDR2 SYDVKM. The CDR3 sequence is CASSLSDISTDTQYF. CDR3 bases: TGTGCCAGCAGTTTATCGGACATTAGCACAGATACGCAGTATTTT.

V and J are TRBV10-2 and TRBJ2-7; 10 nucleotides agree with TRBD1. This CDR3 spans 13 amino acids. Germline-derived CDR1 and CDR2 are WSHSY and SAAADI. V shed 6 bases and J 3 bases; nucleotides not matched to a gene: 2. In DNA form, the CDR3 reads TGCGCCAGCAGGGACAGGGGGTTCTACGAGCAGTACTTC. Amino acids: CASRDRGFYEQYF.

This clone was detected only once. CDR3 sequence: CAISDPSSGTNYGYTF. DNA of the CDR3: TGTGCCATCAGTGATCCTTCCTCTGGGACTAACTATGGCTACACCTTC. The chain couples TRBV10-3 to TRBJ1-2, with D unclear. This CDR3 has 16 residues. Trimming stripped 3 bases from V and 0 bases from J, with 14 bases between. Germline lookup yields CDR1 ENHRY and CDR2 SYGVKD.

A few counts support this clone. The V gene is TRBV11-3, the J gene TRBJ2-7; 7 bases align to TRBD2. Unmatched junction bases numbered 12, after V lost 5 bases and J lost 5 bases. The V gene's germline CDR1 is SGHNT and CDR2 YENEEA. The CDR3 is 15 amino acids. In nucleotides, the CDR3 is TGTGCCAGCAGCGCGACGGGAGGAGGTTTGGACGAGCAGTACTTC. As protein: CASSATGGGLDEQYF.

The gene calls are TRBV25-1 and TRBJ2-2; maybe TRBD1 (5 bases). V lost 6 bases to trimming and J lost 3 bases, with 8 bases between them. Germline assignment: CDR1 MGHDK and CDR2 SYGVNS. The CDR3 length is 13 residues. CDR3 sequence (DNA): TGTGCCAGCAGGACAGTTTACACCGGGGAGCTGTTTTTT. Translating gives CASRTVYTGELFF.

This clone was seen a few times. This sequence joins TRBV5-6 and TRBJ1-1; tentative D call: TRBD1 (5 bases). The CDR3 extends over 14 amino acids. From germline, CDR1 is SGHDT and CDR2 YYEEEE. Trimming cost V 1 base and J 1 base, with 8 bases left between them. The CDR3 bases are TGTGCCAGCAGCTTGAGGACACCGAACACTGAAGCTTTCTTT. Its translation is CASSLRTPNTEAFF.

DNA for the CDR3: TGCGCCAGCAGCTTGCGGACAGGGGGCTGGACTGAAGCTTTCTTT. Translating gives CASSLRTGGWTEAFF. The chain joins TRBV5-1 to TRBJ1-1; TRBD1 matches at 11 bases. Germline CDR1 SGHRS, CDR2 YFSETQ. Unmatched junction bases numbered 4, after V lost 1 base and J lost 5 bases. The CDR3 has 15 residues.

The J gene is TRBJ2-3, the V gene TRBV5-1; no clear D. CDR3 size: 15 residues. The germline gives CDR1 SGHRS, CDR2 YFSETQ. Trimming stripped 5 bases from V and 0 bases from J, with 13 bases between. CDR3 protein: CASRSKVASTDTQYF. CDR3 nucleotide sequence: TGCGCCAGCAGATCTAAAGTGGCTAGCACAGATACGCAGTATTTT.

The V gene is TRBV9, the J gene TRBJ1-1; 8 nucleotides agree with TRBD1. Germline assignment: CDR1 SGDLS and CDR2 YYNGEE. Germline trimming cut 3 bases from V and 4 bases from J; bases unmatched to any gene: 8. The CDR3 has 15 residues. CDR3 region: CASSATTGAGTEAFF. The CDR3 coding sequence is TGTGCCAGCAGCGCGACGACAGGGGCGGGCACTGAAGCTTTCTTT.

This CDR3 reads CASIMTRNTEAFF. The CDR3 coding sequence is TGTGCCAGCATTATGACAAGGAACACTGAAGCTTTCTTT. The genes are TRBV2 and TRBJ1-1, with unresolved D. Germline CDR1 SNHLY, CDR2 FYNNEI. V was cut by 7 bases and J by 1 base, with 10 bases left in between. The CDR3 covers 13 residues.

The chain links TRBV14 to TRBJ2-3; a weak D match, TRBD2 (5 bases). CDR1 SGHDN and CDR2 FVKESK come from the germline V gene. V lost 4 bases to trimming and J lost 9 bases, with 17 bases between them. This CDR3 region has 14 residues. The CDR3: CASSPLRAPGTQYF. The CDR3 bases are TGTGCCAGCAGCCCCCTCCGTGCCCCGGGAACGCAGTATTTT.

This clone came up a few times. The chain links TRBV5-6 to TRBJ2-1; the match to TRBD2 covers 10 bases. The V segment lost 0 bases and the J segment 8 bases; nucleotides outside the gene matches: 11. CDR3 length equals 17 residues. CDR1 and CDR2 from the germline V gene are SGHDT and YYEEEE. The CDR3, as DNA: TGTGCCAGCAGCTTGGACCGGTACCTAGCGGGAGTTCATGAGCAGTTCTTC. It encodes CASSLDRYLAGVHEQFF.

Of note for this clone: At the DNA level, this CDR3 is encoded by other sequences in the same sample as well. The chain combines TRBV6-1 with TRBJ1-5; D is possibly TRBD1 (6 bases). The CDR3 extends over 14 amino acids. Trimming took 0 bases from V and 7 from J, leaving 10 bases between them. Per the germline V gene, CDR1 is MNHNS and CDR2 is SASEGT. The CDR3 nucleotides read TGTGCCAGCAGTGAAGCGGGGGCCGGGCAGCCCCAGCATTTT. Its protein product is CASSEAGAGQPQHF.

This clone was recorded a few times. The chain employs TRBV29-1 and TRBJ1-5; D might be TRBD1 (6 bases). The ends were cut back, 4 bases at V and 5 bases at J, with 9 bases in the middle. The CDR3 extends over 12 amino acids. Germline-derived CDR1 and CDR2 are SQVTM and ANQGSEA. The CDR3 region is CSVAQGDQPQHF. CDR3 DNA sequence: TGCAGCGTTGCACAGGGAGATCAGCCCCAGCATTTT.

The chain combines TRBV10-3 with TRBJ2-5, with D possibly being TRBD2 (5 bases). CDR1 ENHRY and CDR2 SYGVKD come from the germline V gene. The CDR3 has 14 amino acids. Trimming removed 4 bases from V and 4 bases from J, with 13 bases in between. DNA of the CDR3: TGTGCCATCAGTGGAGGAGAAGGGAGAGAGACCCAGTACTTC. It is translated as CAISGGEGRETQYF.